A selection of T cell receptor beta chains follows, all from one sample in a study of shared clonotypes between healthy human individuals. Sequencing used immunoSEQ multiplex PCR; TCRdb keeps in-frame clones, though not all of them. The sample lists millions of clones; over 85% were seen once. The sequenced sample was naive CD4+ T cells from PBMCs. The receptors stem from a man between 18 and 35 years old in good health. Some clones in this sample may be carry-over from other donors' samples. CDR3s include the opening cysteine and the closing phenylalanine or tryptophan. D genes are given only for firm matches. Rows may omit the clone size; those that give it use once, few, many or a size class.

j_gene,d_gene,abundance,v_gene,CDR3nt,CDR3aa
TRBJ2-5,-,-,TRBV7-2,TGTGCCAGCACCAGGGGTTTGGAGACCCAGTACTTC,CASTRGLETQYF
TRBJ2-3,TRBD2,-,TRBV6-1,TGTGCCAGCAGTGAGACTAGCGCCACAGATACGCAGTATTTT,CASSETSATDTQYF
TRBJ2-7,TRBD2,-,TRBV28,TGTGCCAGCACCCCGGGGGGGACCAGTTTCGAGCAGTACTTC,CASTPGGTSFEQYF
TRBJ1-1,-,few,TRBV29-1,TGCAGCGTTGTACGGGGGAACACTGAAGCTTTCTTT,CSVVRGNTEAFF
TRBJ2-2,-,few,TRBV30,TGTGCCTGGAGCGTCCTCCTGAACACCGGGGAGCTGTTTTTT,CAWSVLLNTGELFF
TRBJ2-7,-,-,TRBV4-1,TGCGCCAGCAGCCAGGGATTGACTGGGAGTTACGAGCAGTACTTC,CASSQGLTGSYEQYF
TRBJ1-1,-,-,TRBV9,TGTGCCAGCAGCCCCCTGATGAACACTGAAGCTTTCTTT,CASSPLMNTEAFF
TRBJ1-5,-,-,TRBV7-9,TGTGCCAGCAGCCCGACAAATCCCGGGTCTAATCAGCCCCAGCATTTT,CASSPTNPGSNQPQHF
TRBJ2-1,TRBD1,-,TRBV2,TGTGCCAGCAGTGCAGGGGGCAATGAGCAGTTCTTC,CASSAGGNEQFF
TRBJ2-7,TRBD2,-,TRBV5-1,TGCGCCAGCAGCCTAGGGACTAGCGGGAGTTACGAGCAGTACTTC,CASSLGTSGSYEQYF
TRBJ1-1,-,-,TRBV6-1,TGTGCCAGCAGTGAAAAGGGGACGACCGGGACTGAAGCTTTCTTT,CASSEKGTTGTEAFF
TRBJ2-5,TRBD1,-,TRBV11-2,TGTGCCAGCTCTACAGGGGGGCCGGGACAATACCAAGAGACCCAGTACTTC,CASSTGGPGQYQETQYF
TRBJ2-7,-,-,TRBV19,TGTGCCAGTAGTATCCCCGGGGTTGCCGACGAGCAGTACTTC,CASSIPGVADEQYF
TRBJ1-5,-,-,TRBV9,TGTGCCAGCAGCCTAGACCCAATTGAAGGGCCCCAGCATTTT,CASSLDPIEGPQHF
TRBJ1-6,TRBD1,-,TRBV6-5,TGTGCCAGCAGCTTGACAGGGGGTTCGGCACCCCTCCACTTT,CASSLTGGSAPLHF
TRBJ1-1,TRBD1,-,TRBV18,TGTGCCAGCTCACCCTTTGGACAGGGGAACACTGAAGCTTTCTTT,CASSPFGQGNTEAFF
TRBJ1-1,TRBD1,-,TRBV6-1,TGTGCCAGCAGGTCGGGACAGGGAGACACTGAAGCTTTCTTT,CASRSGQGDTEAFF
TRBJ2-1,TRBD2,-,TRBV5-5,TGTGCCAGCAGCGGCAGACTAGCCTCCTACAATGAGCAGTTCTTC,CASSGRLASYNEQFF
TRBJ2-7,-,-,TRBV7-3,TGTGCCAGCAGCTCCATCCAGGTGCGGCCAGGGAGTATGTACGAGCAGTACTTC,CASSSIQVRPGSMYEQYF
TRBJ1-3,TRBD1,-,TRBV5-6,TGTGCCAGCAGCTTGACCGACAGGGCCGGAAACACCATATATTTT,CASSLTDRAGNTIYF
TRBJ2-1,-,once,TRBV29-1,TGCAGCGGAGACGCTTACAATGAGCAGTTCTTC,CSGDAYNEQFF
TRBJ1-2,-,few,TRBV5-1,TGCGCCAGCAGCTTGGGGGGGAACTATGGCTACACCTTC,CASSLGGNYGYTF
TRBJ2-5,-,-,TRBV5-1,TGCGCCAGCAGCTTGGACGGGACGAGGGAGACCCAGTACTTC,CASSLDGTRETQYF
TRBJ1-1,-,-,TRBV7-9,TGTGCCAGCAGCTACGGGACGGTGAACACTGAAGCTTTCTTT,CASSYGTVNTEAFF
TRBJ1-1,TRBD1,few,TRBV5-6,TGTGCCAGCAGCTGGGACAGGGACACTGAAGCTTTCTTT,CASSWDRDTEAFF
TRBJ2-5,-,-,TRBV7-9,TGTGCCAGCAGCTTAAGGAGCGGAGAGACCCAGTACTTC,CASSLRSGETQYF
TRBJ2-7,-,-,TRBV7-2,TGTGCCAGCAGCTTACTAGGCTACGAGCAGTACTTC,CASSLLGYEQYF
TRBJ1-1,-,-,TRBV5-5,TGTGCCAGCAGCCCCCTGGGGAGGCGGGACACTGAAGCTTTCTTT,CASSPLGRRDTEAFF
TRBJ1-1,-,few,TRBV28,TGTGCCAGCAGTTCCCACAGGGACACTGAAGCTTTCTTT,CASSSHRDTEAFF
TRBJ2-7,TRBD2,few,TRBV2,TGTGCCAGCAGTGAATTTGAGGGACTAGCAGGCTACGAGCAGTACTTC,CASSEFEGLAGYEQYF
TRBJ2-7,-,-,TRBV28,TGTGCCAGCAGCCCTTTTAGGGGCGAGATGTACGAGCAGTACTTC,CASSPFRGEMYEQYF
TRBJ2-1,-,-,TRBV4-1,TGCGCCAGCAGCCTCGAGGGGGGGGCAATCTACAATGAGCAGTTCTTC,CASSLEGGAIYNEQFF
TRBJ2-1,TRBD2,-,TRBV18,TGTGCCAGCTCACCCGTAGCGGGAGGAGCCTACAATGAGCAGTTCTTC,CASSPVAGGAYNEQFF
TRBJ2-3,TRBD2,-,TRBV29-1,TGCAGCGTTGCGATTATAGCGGGACTCACAGATACGCAGTATTTT,CSVAIIAGLTDTQYF
TRBJ2-3,-,-,TRBV27,TGTGCCAGCAGTACACTACTATTCCCAGGAGTCGTGGGGGATACGCAGTATTTT,CASSTLLFPGVVGDTQYF
TRBJ2-7,-,-,TRBV25-1,TGTGCCAGCAGTAGGGGATACGAGCAGTACTTC,CASSRGYEQYF
TRBJ1-3,-,-,TRBV7-2,TGTGCCAGCAGCTTACTCCCCGCAGGGAAATTCTCTGGAAACACCATATATTTT,CASSLLPAGKFSGNTIYF